This record covers a single T cell receptor beta chain. The CDR3 is 13 residues long. The V gene's germline CDR1 is MNHNS and CDR2 SASEGT. J was trimmed by 6 bases and V by 0 bases; bases with no gene match: 0. This sample was taken from a study of blood T cell repertoires in COVID-19. Background on the study: Specimens from acute and convalescent COVID-19 originated in the United States, Italy and Spain. Nucleic acid was either cDNA or gDNA, and it came from T cells, B-cell-depleted T cells, or PBMCs.

As originally analysed: Nucleated cell number was recorded as an estimate derived from reference gene primer amplification. TCRdb's copy holds only in-frame clones and misses some; the assay was immunoSEQ multiplex PCR. The DNA gave D and trimming, while V, J and clone size come from that table. Of 200,000 to 300,000 clones detected, more than 90% appear once; the ten largest clones hold around 2.5%. Seattle participants joined during active infection and were tracked over time. The rearrangement uses TRBV6-1 and TRBJ2-3; 7 bases map to TRBD2. Sequenced input: peripheral blood. The receptor comes from a person aged 18-35 years with COVID-19, enrolled during active disease. DNA for the CDR3: TGTGCCAGCAGTGAAGCGCGGGAGGATACGCAGTATTTT. Its protein is CASSEAREDTQYF.